This T cell receptor (beta chain) was obtained from a study of OX40 agonist ivuxolimab in advanced cancers. The wider study: The study gave patients intravenous ivuxolimab at 0.01 to 10 mg/kg every 2 weeks. Of the patients, three showed partial responses, one with hepatocellular carcinoma and two with cutaneous melanoma. Study-wide results and caveats: CD8+ T cells showed, on average, more clonal expansion than CD4+ cells.

Germline CDR1 is SEHNR and CDR2 is FQNEAQ (reference sequence). The CDR3 length is 15 residues. V lost 2 bases, J lost 1 base, and 2 bases stayed unmatched. Regarding this clone: What it recognizes is unknown.

People who had autoimmune disease history or systemic immunosuppression were excluded. The assay was immunoSEQ multiplex PCR, and TCRdb's table has in-frame clones only and misses some. The sample contains more than 75,000 clones, approximately 91% of which appear only once. The sample was CD4+ or CD8+ T cells sorted from blood, taken in a trial of the OX40 agonist ivuxolimab. This receptor was obtained from an adult with an advanced solid tumor such as melanoma, head and neck, liver or kidney cancer. The rearrangement uses TRBV7-9 and TRBJ2-5, with TRBD2 matching 9 bases. This CDR3 reads CASSLLTSGQETQYF. CDR3 in DNA: TGTGCCAGCAGCTTACTGACTAGCGGCCAAGAGACCCAGTACTTC. The whole variable domain, filled in from reference TRBV7-9 and TRBJ2-5, reads DTGVSQNPRHKITKRGQNVTFRCDPISEHNRLYWYRQTLGQGPEFLTYFQNEAQLEKSRLLSDRFSAERPKGSFSTLEIQRTEQGDSAMYLCASSLLTSGQETQYFGPGTRLLVL.